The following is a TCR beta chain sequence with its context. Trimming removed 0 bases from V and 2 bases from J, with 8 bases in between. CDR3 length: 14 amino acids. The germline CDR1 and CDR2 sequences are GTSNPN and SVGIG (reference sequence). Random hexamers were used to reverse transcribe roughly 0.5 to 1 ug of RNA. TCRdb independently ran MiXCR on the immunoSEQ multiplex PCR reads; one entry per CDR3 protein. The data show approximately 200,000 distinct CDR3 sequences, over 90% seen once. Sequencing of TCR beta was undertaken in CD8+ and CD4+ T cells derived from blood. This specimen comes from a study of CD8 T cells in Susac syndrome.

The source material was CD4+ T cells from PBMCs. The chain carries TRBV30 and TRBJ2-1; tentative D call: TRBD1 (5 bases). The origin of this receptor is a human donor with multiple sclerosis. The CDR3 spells CAWSVRVTYNEQFF. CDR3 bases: TGTGCCTGGAGTGTCAGGGTAACCTACAATGAGCAGTTCTTC.